This TCR beta chain was identified in a study of T cell responses to AZD1222 COVID-19 vaccine. Study-wide results and limits: With two AZD1222 doses given, Spike-specific TCR breadth and depth both rose. Donors were mostly white British, more females; clonal diversity possibly underestimated. Targets within unmutated variant regions were reportedly found for nearly half of spike-specific TCRs.

Details on this clone: Its antigen is not identified.

Assay used: immunoSEQ multiplex PCR; TCRdb lists only in-frame clones, some missing. The sample shows roughly 140,000 clones, about nine tenths of them seen only once. Pooled in the analysis were second doses at about 4 or about 12 weeks. Here the sequenced sample was peripheral blood, taken 28 days after the second AZD1222 dose. This TCR was recovered from an adult who received the AZD1222 COVID-19 vaccine.

Here the CDR3 reads CASSQDRGRAFF. The CDR3 region has the DNA TGTGCCAGCTCCCAAGACAGGGGGCGAGCTTTCTTT. The rearrangement uses TRBV18 and TRBJ1-1; TRBD1 agrees at 10 bases. Per germline, CDR1 KGHSH and CDR2 LQKENI. Trimming took 6 bases from V and 10 from J; bases not matched to a gene: 5. This CDR3 region has 12 residues. The complete variable domain, with remaining parts taken from reference TRBV18 and TRBJ1-1, reads NAGVMQNPRHLVRRRGQEARLRCSPMKGHSHVYWYRQLPEEGLKFMVYLQKENIIDESGMPKERFSAEFPKEGPSILRIQQVVRGDSAAYFCASSQDRGRAFFGQGTRLTVV.